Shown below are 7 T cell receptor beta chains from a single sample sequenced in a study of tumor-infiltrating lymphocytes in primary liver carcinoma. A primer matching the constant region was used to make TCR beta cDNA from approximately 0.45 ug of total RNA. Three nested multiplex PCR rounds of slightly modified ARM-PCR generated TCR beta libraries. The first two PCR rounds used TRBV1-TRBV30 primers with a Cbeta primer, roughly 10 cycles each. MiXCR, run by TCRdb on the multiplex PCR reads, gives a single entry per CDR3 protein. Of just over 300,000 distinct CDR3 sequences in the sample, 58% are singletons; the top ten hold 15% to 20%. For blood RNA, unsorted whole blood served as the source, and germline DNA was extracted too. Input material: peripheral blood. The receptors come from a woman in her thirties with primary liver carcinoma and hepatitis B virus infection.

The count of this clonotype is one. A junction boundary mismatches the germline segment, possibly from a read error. The CDR3 sequence is CVSSLGTGNNQPQHF. CDR3 sequence (DNA): TGTGTCAGCAGCTTGGGGACAGGGAACAATCAGCCCCAGCATTTT. The chain links TRBV7-9 to TRBJ1-5; TRBD1 agrees at 9 bases. The CDR3 consists of 15 residues. Germline loops: CDR1 SEHNR, CDR2 FQNEAQ (reference sequence).

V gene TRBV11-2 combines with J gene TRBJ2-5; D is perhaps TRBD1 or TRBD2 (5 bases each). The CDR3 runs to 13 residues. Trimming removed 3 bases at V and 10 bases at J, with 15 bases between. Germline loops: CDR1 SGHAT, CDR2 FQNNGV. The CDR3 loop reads CASSFRGQSRQYF. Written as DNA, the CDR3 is TGTGCCAGCAGCTTCCGGGGCCAATCACGCCAGTACTTC.

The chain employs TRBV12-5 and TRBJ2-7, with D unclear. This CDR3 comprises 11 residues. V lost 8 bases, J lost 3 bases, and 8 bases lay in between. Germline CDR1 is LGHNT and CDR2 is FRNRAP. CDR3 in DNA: TGTGCTAGTTCCGAAGTCTACGAGCAGTACTTC. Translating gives CASSEVYEQYF.

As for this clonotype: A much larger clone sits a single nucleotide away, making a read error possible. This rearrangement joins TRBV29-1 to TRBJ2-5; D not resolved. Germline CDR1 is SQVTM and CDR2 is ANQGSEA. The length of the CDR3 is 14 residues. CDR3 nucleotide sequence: TGCGGCGTTGTCGAATATGTCGCCCAAGAGACCCAGTACTTC. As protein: CGVVEYVAQETQYF. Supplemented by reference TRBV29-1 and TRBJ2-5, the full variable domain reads SAVISQKPSRDICQRGTSLTIQCQVDSQVTMMFWYRQQPGQSLTLIATANQGSEATYESGFVIDKFPISRPNLTFSTLTVSNMSPEDSSIYLCGVVEYVAQETQYFGPGTRLLVL.

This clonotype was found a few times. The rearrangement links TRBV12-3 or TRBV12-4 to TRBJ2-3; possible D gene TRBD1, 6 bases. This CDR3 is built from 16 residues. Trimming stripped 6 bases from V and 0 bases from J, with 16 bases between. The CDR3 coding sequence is TGTGCCAGCAGCATTAGACAGGCCACTAGCACAGATACGCAGTATTTT. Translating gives CASSIRQATSTDTQYF.

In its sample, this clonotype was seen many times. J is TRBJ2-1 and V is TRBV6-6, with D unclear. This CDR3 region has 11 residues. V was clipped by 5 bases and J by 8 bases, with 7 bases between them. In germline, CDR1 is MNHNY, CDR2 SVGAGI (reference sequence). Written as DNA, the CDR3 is TGTGCCAGCAGTCCTTTGGATGAGCAGTTCTTC. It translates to CASSPLDEQFF.

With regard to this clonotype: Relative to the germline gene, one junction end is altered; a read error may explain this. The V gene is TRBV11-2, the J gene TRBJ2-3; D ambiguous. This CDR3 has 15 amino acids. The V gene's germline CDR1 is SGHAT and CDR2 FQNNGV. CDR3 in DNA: TGTGCCAGCAGCTCTGGTATTATGAGCACAGATGCGCAGTATTTT. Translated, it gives CASSSGIMSTDAQYF.